This T cell receptor beta chain was found in a study of T cell changes during pregnancy in multiple sclerosis. The CDR3 extends over 16 amino acids. Germline CDR1 is SGHRS and CDR2 is YFSETQ. Trimming took off 2 bases at V and 4 bases at J, with 17 bases between the two ends. The data were produced by immunoSEQ multiplex PCR, yet TCRdb's version contains in-frame clones alone and is incomplete. The sample consists of about 40,000 clones, approximately 90% of them appearing once. The receptor's source is a female donor in good health, enrolled as a control in a pregnancy study. The chain uses TRBV5-1 and TRBJ2-3; D is perhaps TRBD2 (5 bases). The sequenced sample was CD4+ T cells from peripheral blood mononuclear cells, obtained in the third trimester of pregnancy. CDR3 nucleotide sequence: TGCGCCAGCAGCTTCTCAAACCCGGGGATCCCAGATACGCAGTATTTT. Translation: CASSFSNPGIPDTQYF. Combining the CDR3 with reference TRBV5-1 and TRBJ2-3 gives the whole variable domain KAGVTQTPRYLIKTRGQQVTLSCSPISGHRSVSWYQQTPGQGLQFLFEYFSETQRNKGNFPGRFSGRQFSNSRSEMNVSTLELGDSALYLCASSFSNPGIPDTQYFGPGTRLTVL.